The 4 T cell receptor beta chains listed next were all sequenced from one sample in a study of memory CD4+ T cells and cytomegalovirus serostatus (dated by TCRdb to between 2018 and 2021). Library prep was done by the immunoSEQ multiplex PCR assay. Imported from immuneACCESS, the table was reduced by TCRdb to in-frame sequences with V and J called. These copies leave out some clones; in studies compared against another copy, an unresolved V gene accounts for under half, and the cause of the remainder is not known. The sample table holds about 75,000 clones, of which under 80% were seen once. The ten largest clonotypes hold 2% to 3% of the sample. A FACSAria II was used to sort memory CD4+ T cells, defined as single viable CD3+CD4+CD8-CD45RO+ cells. The sample consisted of memory CD4+ T cells from blood. These receptors were collected from an adult in good health and CMV-seropositive.

The chain employs TRBV4-2 and TRBJ2-3; D perhaps matches TRBD2 (5 bases). This CDR3 comprises 15 residues. The germline V and J ends were trimmed by 1 base and 4 bases, with 12 bases remaining between them. Looked up from germline, CDR1 is LGHNA and CDR2 is YNFKEQ. CDR3 in DNA: TGTGCCAGCAGCCAAGGAGGGATATCTTCAGATACGCAGTATTTT. It is translated as CASSQGGISSDTQYF.

This clone has at least ten counts. The chain uses TRBV30 and TRBJ1-6; D is possibly TRBD1 (6 bases). The CDR3 is 14 residues long. Trimming took 3 bases from V and 6 from J, leaving 12 bases between them. CDR1 is GTSNPN and CDR2 is SVGIG in the germline V gene (reference sequence). CDR3 bases: TGTGCCTGGAGGCGGGACACGTCTAATTCACCCCTCCACTTT. Amino acids: CAWRRDTSNSPLHF.

As regards this clone: This CDR3 is also generated by other DNA sequences in the sample. The chain employs TRBV7-2 and TRBJ1-1; D is unresolved. The CDR3 runs 13 residues. Trimming took off 2 bases at V and 5 bases at J, with 9 bases between the two ends. In germline, CDR1 is SGHTA, CDR2 FQGNSA. DNA of the CDR3: TGTGCCAGCAGCTTAAGGGTTAGTACTGAAGCTTTCTTT. It encodes CASSLRVSTEAFF.

This clone was seen a single time. The rearrangement links TRBV30 to TRBJ1-5; possible D gene TRBD1, 6 bases. This CDR3 has 14 amino acids. Germline-derived CDR1 and CDR2 are GTSNPN and SVGIG (reference sequence). V dropped 1 base and J dropped 6 bases, with 13 bases sitting between them. The DNA for the CDR3 is TGTGCCTGGAGTGAAGGACAGCTGAGTCAGCCCCAGCATTTT. Its protein is CAWSEGQLSQPQHF. Complete variable domain (other parts from reference TRBV30 and TRBJ1-5): SQTIHQWPATLVQPVGSPLSLECTVEGTSNPNLYWYRQAAGRGLQLLFYSVGIGQISSEVPQNLSASRPQDRQFILSSKKLLLSDSGFYLCAWSEGQLSQPQHFGDGTRLSIL.